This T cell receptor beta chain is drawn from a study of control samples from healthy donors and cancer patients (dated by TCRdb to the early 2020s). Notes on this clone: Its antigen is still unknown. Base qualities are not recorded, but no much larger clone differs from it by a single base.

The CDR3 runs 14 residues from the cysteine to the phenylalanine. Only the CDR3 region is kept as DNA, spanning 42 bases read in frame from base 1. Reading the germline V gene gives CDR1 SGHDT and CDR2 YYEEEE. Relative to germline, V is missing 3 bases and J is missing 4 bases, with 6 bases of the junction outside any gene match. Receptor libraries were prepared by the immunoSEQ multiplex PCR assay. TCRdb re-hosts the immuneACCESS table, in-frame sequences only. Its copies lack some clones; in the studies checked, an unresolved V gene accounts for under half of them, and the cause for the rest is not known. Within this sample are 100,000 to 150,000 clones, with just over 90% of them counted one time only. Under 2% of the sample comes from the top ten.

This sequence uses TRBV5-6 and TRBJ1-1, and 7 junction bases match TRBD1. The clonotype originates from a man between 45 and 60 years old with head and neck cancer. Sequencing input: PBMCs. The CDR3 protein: CASSSDRVATEAFF. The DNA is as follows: TGTGCCAGCAGCTCCGACAGGGTAGCCACTGAAGCTTTCTTT.